What follows describes a single TCR beta chain. Its antigen is as yet unknown. This sample is drawn from a study of T-cell memory formation after mild COVID-19. Using its own MiXCR run on the 5' RACE reads, TCRdb lists one record per CDR3 protein. The sample has around 420,000 distinct CDR3 sequences; 24% are singletons. General study findings and limits: Prior to infection, memory already included some responding clones, suggesting cross-reactive memory joined. Researchers report contracting CD4+ clones mostly in CM and EM, with CD8+ clones in EMRA.

This clonotype was obtained from an adult woman who had mild COVID-19 (a few samples of this study predate the infection). Cell type and time point are not known. The specimen was PBMCs or a T cell subset sorted from them (not recorded which).

CDR3 in DNA: TGCGCCAGCAGCTTGGGGGCAGAGATGAACACTGAAGCTTTCTTT. Protein product: CASSLGAEMNTEAFF. The chain is built from TRBV5-1 and TRBJ1-1; D ambiguous. Trimming stripped 0 bases from V and 0 bases from J, with 9 bases between. From germline, CDR1 is SGHRS and CDR2 YFSETQ. CDR3 length equals 15 residues. Full variable domain (rest looked up from reference TRBV5-1 and TRBJ1-1): KAGVTQTPRYLIKTRGQQVTLSCSPISGHRSVSWYQQTPGQGLQFLFEYFSETQRNKGNFPGRFSGRQFSNSRSEMNVSTLELGDSALYLCASSLGAEMNTEAFFGQGTRLTVV.